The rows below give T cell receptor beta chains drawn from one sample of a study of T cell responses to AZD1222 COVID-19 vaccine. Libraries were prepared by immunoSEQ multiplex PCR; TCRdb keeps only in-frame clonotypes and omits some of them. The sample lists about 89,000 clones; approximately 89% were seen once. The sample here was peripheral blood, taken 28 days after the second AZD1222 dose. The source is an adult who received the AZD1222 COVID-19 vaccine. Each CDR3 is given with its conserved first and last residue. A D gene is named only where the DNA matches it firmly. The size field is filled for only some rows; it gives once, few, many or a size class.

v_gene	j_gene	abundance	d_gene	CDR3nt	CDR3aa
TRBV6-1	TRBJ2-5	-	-	TGTGCCAGCAGCCGACCGGGACACCAAGAGACCCAGTACTTC	CASSRPGHQETQYF
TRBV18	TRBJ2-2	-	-	TGTGCCAGCACTCACCGCCCGCACAGGATGGAGATCGGGGAGCTGTTTTTT	CASTHRPHRMEIGELFF
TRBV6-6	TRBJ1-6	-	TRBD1	TGTGCCAGCAGACGGGGGACAGAGTCTCTTTCACCCCTCCACTTT	CASRRGTESLSPLHF
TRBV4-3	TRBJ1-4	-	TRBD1	TGCGCCAGCAGCCAGGACCCAGGGGGCGTTTTTATGCTGTTTTTT	CASSQDPGGVFMLFF
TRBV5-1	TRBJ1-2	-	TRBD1	TGCGCCAGCAGCGACGGACAGGGACATGGCTACACCTTC	CASSDGQGHGYTF
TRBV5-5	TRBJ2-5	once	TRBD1	TGTGCCAGCAGAAGGGACAGCTCTTCTTCAGAGACCCAGTACTTC	CASRRDSSSSETQYF
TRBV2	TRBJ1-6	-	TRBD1	TGTGCCAGCAGTGCCCCAGGGGGCTTGGGACTTTCACCCCTCCACTTT	CASSAPGGLGLSPLHF
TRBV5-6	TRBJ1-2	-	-	TGTGCCAGCACCACTGGGGCCTATGGCTACACCTTC	CASTTGAYGYTF
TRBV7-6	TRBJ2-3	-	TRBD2	TGTGCCAGCAGCTTAGGCGGGGGGGGAACAGATACGCAGTATTTT	CASSLGGGGTDTQYF
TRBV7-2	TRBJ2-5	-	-	TGTGCCAGCAGCCGGTCCCGGGCGGGTGAGACCCAGTACTTC	CASSRSRAGETQYF
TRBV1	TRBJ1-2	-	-	TGCACCAGCAGCCAAGATCCAGACGTTAACTATGGCTACACCTTC	CTSSQDPDVNYGYTF
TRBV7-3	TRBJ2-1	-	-	TGTGCCAGCAGCTTTACAGGGAGGGTCCACAATGAGCAGTTCTTC	CASSFTGRVHNEQFF
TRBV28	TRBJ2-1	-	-	TGTGCCAGCAGGGCCGAATCCTACAATGAGCAGTTCTTC	CASRAESYNEQFF
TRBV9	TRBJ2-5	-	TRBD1	TGTGCCAGCAGCATGCCGGGACAGGGGGTGGAGACCCAGTACTTC	CASSMPGQGVETQYF
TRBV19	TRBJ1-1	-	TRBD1	TGTGCCAGTAGTCCTGGACAGGGCCTAAACACTGAAGCTTTCTTT	CASSPGQGLNTEAFF
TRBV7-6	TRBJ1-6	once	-	TGTGCCAGCAGCTTAGGGTCCCGGGACATGTATTCACCCCTCCACTTT	CASSLGSRDMYSPLHF
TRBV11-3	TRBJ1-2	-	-	TGTGCCAGCAGCTCGAGAATCGGGGGGTCATTCTATGGCTACACCTTC	CASSSRIGGSFYGYTF
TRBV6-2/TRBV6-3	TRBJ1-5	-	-	TGTGCCAGCACCCCAGGTTTGCTAATGGGGGTTCTCGGCAATCAGCCCCAGCATTTT	CASTPGLLMGVLGNQPQHF
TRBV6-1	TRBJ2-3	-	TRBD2	TGTGCCAGCAGTGAACCGGGACTAGCGGGTTCGTCCACAGATACGCAGTATTTT	CASSEPGLAGSSTDTQYF
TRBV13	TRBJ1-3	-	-	TGTGCCAGCCGTCGAGGGGGGTATGGAAACACCATATATTTT	CASRRGGYGNTIYF
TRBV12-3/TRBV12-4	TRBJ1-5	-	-	TGTGCCATAAGGGGGGGACCTGGACAGCCCCAGCATTTT	CAIRGGPGQPQHF
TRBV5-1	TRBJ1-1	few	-	TGCGCCAGCAGCTTGGTCCCAGGAACGAACACTGAAGCTTTCTTT	CASSLVPGTNTEAFF
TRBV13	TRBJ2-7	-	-	TGTGCCAGCAGCCTCCCCCGCTTAGCGCCCGAGCAGTACTTC	CASSLPRLAPEQYF
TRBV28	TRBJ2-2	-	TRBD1	TGTGCCAGCAGTTTACGGTGGGCAGGGGGCGGTTACAAAACCGGGGAGCTGTTTTTT	CASSLRWAGGGYKTGELFF
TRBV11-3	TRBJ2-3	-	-	TGTGCCAGCAGCTCAATTTCGGGGGAACTCACAGATACGCAGTATTTT	CASSSISGELTDTQYF
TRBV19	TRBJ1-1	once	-	TGTGCCAGTATGTATGGGTTATCTGAAGCTTTCTTT	CASMYGLSEAFF
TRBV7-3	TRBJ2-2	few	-	TGTGCCAGCAGCCCCTTATCCGGGGAGCTGTTTTTT	CASSPLSGELFF
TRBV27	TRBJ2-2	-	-	TGTGCCAGCAGCCCGAACTTGGGGACCGGGGAGCTGTTTTTT	CASSPNLGTGELFF
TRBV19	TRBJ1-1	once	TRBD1	TGTGCCAGTAGTTTTCAGGGGGGAATAGGCACTGAAGCTTTCTTT	CASSFQGGIGTEAFF
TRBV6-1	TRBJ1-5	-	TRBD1	TGTGCCAGCAGCCGGACAGGGCGAGAACAGCCCCAGCATTTT	CASSRTGREQPQHF
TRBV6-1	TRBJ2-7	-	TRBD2	TGTGCCAGCAGTGAAGTCGGCGGGGGGGCTGTTTCCGAGCAGTACTTC	CASSEVGGGAVSEQYF
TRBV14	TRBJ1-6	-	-	TGTGCCAGCAGTTCAAGAGATAATTCACCCCTCCACTTT	CASSSRDNSPLHF
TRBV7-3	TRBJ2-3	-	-	TGTGCCAGCAGCGAAGGGGAACCATTTGAAACGCAGTATTTT	CASSEGEPFETQYF
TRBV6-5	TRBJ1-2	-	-	TGTGCCAGCAGTCCCCGGACAGCCAACTATGGCTACACCTTC	CASSPRTANYGYTF
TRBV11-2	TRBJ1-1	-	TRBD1	TGTGCCAGCAGCGACTCCGGGACAGTGAACACTGAAGCTTTCTTT	CASSDSGTVNTEAFF
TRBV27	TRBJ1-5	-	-	TGTGCCAGCAGCTCCACCAGGGGCAGCAATCAGCCCCAGCATTTT	CASSSTRGSNQPQHF
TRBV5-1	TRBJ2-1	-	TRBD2	TGCGCCAGCAGCTTGGGACTAGCGGCCTACAATGAGCAGTTCTTC	CASSLGLAAYNEQFF
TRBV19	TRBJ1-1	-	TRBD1	TGTGCCAGTAGTATAGTTATCTTCCCGGGACAGCAGAACACTGAAGCTTTCTTT	CASSIVIFPGQQNTEAFF
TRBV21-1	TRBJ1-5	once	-	TGTGCCAGCAGCAAAGGGTGTAGGGTTGGGCGGCAGCCCCAGCATTTT	CASSKGCRVGRQPQHF
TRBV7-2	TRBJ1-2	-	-	TGTGCCAGCAGGCCCCCCAGTACGCTAAGAGCTAACTATGGCTACACCTTC	CASRPPSTLRANYGYTF
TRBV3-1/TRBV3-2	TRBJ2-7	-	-	TGTGCCAGCAGCGCTGCTGGGTGGCTGACCTACGAGCAGTACTTC	CASSAAGWLTYEQYF
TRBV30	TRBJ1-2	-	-	TGTGCCTGGAGTGCAGGGAAATATGGCTACACCTTC	CAWSAGKYGYTF
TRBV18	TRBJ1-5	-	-	TGTGCCAGCTCACGTTCGGACAGTAGCAATCAGCCCCAGCATTTT	CASSRSDSSNQPQHF
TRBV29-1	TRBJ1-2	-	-	TGCAGCGTTGATAAAGCTCTCTATGGCTACACCTTC	CSVDKALYGYTF
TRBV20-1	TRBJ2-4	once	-	TGCAGTGCTAGAGTAGGGAACATTCAGTACTTC	CSARVGNIQYF
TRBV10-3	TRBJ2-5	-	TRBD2	TGTGCCATCAGAGCGGGGGCTACCCAAGAGACCCAGTACTTC	CAIRAGATQETQYF
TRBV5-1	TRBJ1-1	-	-	TGCGCCAGCAGCTTGGACAGGGCCCTGGAAGCTTTCTTT	CASSLDRALEAFF
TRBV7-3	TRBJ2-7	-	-	TGTGCCAGCAGCCCGCATGACGGGTACGAGCAGTACTTC	CASSPHDGYEQYF
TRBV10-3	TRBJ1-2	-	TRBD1	TGTGCCATCAGTGACGGGACAGGGTTCTATGGCTACACCTTC	CAISDGTGFYGYTF
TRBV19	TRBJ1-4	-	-	TGTGCCAGTGAGGGTCGAACCGGAGAAAAACTGTTTTTT	CASEGRTGEKLFF
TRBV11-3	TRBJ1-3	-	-	TGTGCCAGCAGCTCCCTGGAGAGGGGAAACACCATATATTTT	CASSSLERGNTIYF
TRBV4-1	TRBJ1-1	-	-	TGCGCCAGCAGCCAGGGGACGAGCATGAACACTGAAGCTTTCTTT	CASSQGTSMNTEAFF
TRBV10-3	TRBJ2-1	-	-	TGTGCCATCAGAGGGGGGACCTACAATGAGCAGTTCTTC	CAIRGGTYNEQFF
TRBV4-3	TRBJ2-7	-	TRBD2	TGCGCCAGCAGCCAAGGCTCTAGCGGGGAGGGCGAGCAGTACTTC	CASSQGSSGEGEQYF
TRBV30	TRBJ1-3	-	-	TGTGCCTGGACCGGGGGCACTGGAAACACCATATATTTT	CAWTGGTGNTIYF